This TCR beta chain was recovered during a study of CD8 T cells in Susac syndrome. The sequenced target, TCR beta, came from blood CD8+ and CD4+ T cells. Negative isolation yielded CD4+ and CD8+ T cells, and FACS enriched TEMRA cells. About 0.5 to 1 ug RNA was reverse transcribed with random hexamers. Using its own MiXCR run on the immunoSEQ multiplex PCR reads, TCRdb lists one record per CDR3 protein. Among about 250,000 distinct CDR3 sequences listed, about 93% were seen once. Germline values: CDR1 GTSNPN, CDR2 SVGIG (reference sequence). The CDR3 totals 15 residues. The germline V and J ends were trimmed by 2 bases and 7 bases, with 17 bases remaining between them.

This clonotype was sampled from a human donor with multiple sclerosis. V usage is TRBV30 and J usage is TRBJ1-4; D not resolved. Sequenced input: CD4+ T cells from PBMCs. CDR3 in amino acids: CAWSLAQPAGEKLFF. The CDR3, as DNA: TGTGCCTGGAGTTTAGCACAGCCGGCGGGTGAAAAACTGTTTTTT.